Listed here are 30 T cell receptor beta chains from one sample, sequenced in a study of blood T cell repertoires in COVID-19. Only in-frame clones appear in the TCRdb table, and some are missing; sequencing was by immunoSEQ multiplex PCR. Here the sample spans around 270,000 clones, 80% to 85% being singletons. Sequencing was carried out using peripheral blood. The receptors shown here come from a person aged 70 to 79 with COVID-19, enrolled during active disease.

V gene TRBV4-3 combines with J gene TRBJ2-1; TRBD2 aligns across 7 bases. V gave up 0 bases and J gave up 9 bases; unmatched junction bases: 14. The CDR3 runs to 17 residues. In germline, CDR1 is LGHNA, CDR2 YSLEER. CDR3 sequence (DNA): TGCGCCAGCAGCCAAGATCCCGGGGGGTCCTTACAAAGTGAGCAGTTCTTC. Amino acids: CASSQDPGGSLQSEQFF.

The rearrangement links TRBV19 to TRBJ1-2; 7 nucleotides agree with TRBD1. Per the germline V gene, CDR1 is LNHDA and CDR2 is SQIVND (reference sequence). The V and J ends lost 4 bases and 2 bases, in that order; junction bases with no gene match: 10. The CDR3 loop spans 16 amino acids. The DNA for the CDR3 is TGTGCCAGTAGTAAACCCCCGGGACAGACGAACTATGGCTACACCTTC. Translation: CASSKPPGQTNYGYTF.

V usage is TRBV12-3 or TRBV12-4 and J usage is TRBJ1-1, with D maybe TRBD1 (6 bases). The CDR3 has 10 residues. Trimming stripped 10 bases from V and 7 bases from J, with 10 bases between. CDR3 protein: CATQGFEAFF. CDR3 DNA: TGTGCCACCCAGGGGTTTGAAGCTTTCTTT.

The chain uses TRBV6-6 and TRBJ1-6; D possibly corresponds to TRBD1 (5 bases). The germline gives CDR1 MNHNY, CDR2 SVGAGI (reference sequence). Trimming cost V 2 bases and J 9 bases, with 14 bases left between them. The CDR3 is 15 amino acids. CDR3 coding DNA: TGTGCCAGCAGTTACGGGGGGACGAGAGGTTCACCCCTCCACTTT. Protein sequence: CASSYGGTRGSPLHF.

This chain links TRBV7-2 with TRBJ2-7; 11 bases map to TRBD2. V shed 6 bases, J shed 3 bases, and the junction held 7 bases outside the gene matches. The CDR3 runs 15 residues. Germline assignment: CDR1 SGHTA and CDR2 FQGNSA. DNA of the CDR3: TGTGCCAGCAGTAGCGGGAGGGCGACGAACTACGAGCAGTACTTC. Its translation is CASSSGRATNYEQYF.

J is TRBJ1-1 and V is TRBV7-2; D uncertain. The germline CDR1 and CDR2 sequences are SGHTA and FQGNSA. Trimming removed 5 bases at V and 0 bases at J, with 19 bases between. The CDR3 totals 17 residues. CDR3 in DNA: TGTGCCAGCAGCAAAGACGGACTACCTCCGATGAACACTGAAGCTTTCTTT. Amino acids: CASSKDGLPPMNTEAFF.

This chain uses TRBV7-2 with TRBJ1-3, with TRBD1 matching 7 bases. With 5 bases clipped from V and 2 bases from J, the junction kept 12 bases outside the gene matches. CDR3 size: 17 residues. Looked up from germline, CDR1 is SGHTA and CDR2 is FQGNSA. CDR3 loop: CASSTEGAGGPGNTIYF. Here the CDR3 DNA reads TGTGCCAGCAGCACGGAGGGGGCGGGGGGCCCTGGAAACACCATATATTTT.

A few counts support this clone. The gene calls are TRBV29-1 and TRBJ2-7; tentative D call: TRBD1 (6 bases). Deletions cut 7 bases from V and 2 bases from J, with 15 bases between. This CDR3 has 13 residues. CDR1 SQVTM and CDR2 ANQGSEA come from the germline V gene. CDR3 bases: TGCAGCGCCGGGAAGGGACAAGCCTACGAGCAGTACTTC. It is translated as CSAGKGQAYEQYF.

V usage is TRBV6-5 and J usage is TRBJ1-3; 7 bases agree with TRBD1. Trimming took 4 bases from V and 0 from J; bases not matched to a gene: 3. Germline CDR1 MNHEY, CDR2 SVGAGI. The CDR3 has 15 residues. The CDR3 DNA sequence: TGTGCCAGCAGTTCAGACAGGGCCTCTGGAAACACCATATATTTT. Its translation: CASSSDRASGNTIYF.

This clone was detected a few times. The chain is built from TRBV27 and TRBJ2-1; 9 nucleotides match TRBD2. Germline CDR1 reads MNHEY; CDR2 reads SMNVEV (reference sequence). The CDR3 consists of 18 residues. The V gene end was trimmed by 6 bases and the J gene end by 4 bases; junction bases not matched to a gene: 16. The CDR3 spells CASSRGGRGLLVYNEQFF. CDR3 sequence (DNA): TGTGCCAGCAGCCGCGGCGGGAGGGGGCTACTTGTTTACAATGAGCAGTTCTTC.

The V and J genes are TRBV7-3 and TRBJ2-3; D possibly corresponds to TRBD2 (6 bases). The V gene's germline CDR1 is SGHTA and CDR2 FQGTGA. The CDR3 spans 15 residues. V gave up 2 bases and J gave up 1 base, with 10 bases separating them. CDR3 loop: CASSLRGAGTDTQYF. As DNA, the CDR3 is TGTGCCAGCAGCTTACGCGGGGCCGGCACAGATACGCAGTATTTT.

This clone has a single count. The V and J genes are TRBV29-1 and TRBJ2-5, with 9 bases lining up with TRBD2. CDR1 and CDR2 from the germline V gene are SQVTM and ANQGSEA. The CDR3 loop spans 14 amino acids. The J segment lost 5 bases and the V segment lost 6 bases, leaving 10 bases of the junction unmatched. The CDR3: CSVLAGTPLETQYF. In DNA form, the CDR3 reads TGCAGCGTCCTAGCGGGGACGCCTTTGGAGACCCAGTACTTC.

The chain carries TRBV4-3 and TRBJ2-1; TRBD2 agrees at 10 bases. The CDR3 totals 14 residues. V shed 4 bases and J 10 bases; nucleotides not matched to a gene: 7. The germline V gene encodes CDR1 LGHNA and CDR2 YSLEER. The CDR3 reads CASSPLAGVGEQFF. The CDR3 DNA reads as TGCGCCAGCAGCCCCCTAGCGGGAGTCGGGGAGCAGTTCTTC.

The V call is TRBV4-2, the J call TRBJ1-5; possibly TRBD1 for D (6 bases). This CDR3 spans 18 amino acids. CDR1 is LGHNA, CDR2 YNFKEQ, per germline. Trimming shortened V by 0 bases and J by 2 bases, and 17 bases separated the two germline ends. The CDR3 reads CASSQEAGDILGNQPQHF. CDR3 nucleotides: TGTGCCAGCAGCCAAGAGGCAGGGGACATATTGGGCAATCAGCCCCAGCATTTT.

The rearrangement joins TRBV4-2 to TRBJ1-2, with TRBD1 as a possible D gene (6 bases). Deletions cut 0 bases from V and 2 bases from J, with 13 bases between. CDR3 length equals 16 residues. Germline CDR1 LGHNA, CDR2 YNFKEQ. The CDR3 DNA is TGTGCCAGCAGCCAAGACAATACAGGGCCGAACTATGGCTACACCTTC. Its translation is CASSQDNTGPNYGYTF.

The V and J genes are TRBV27 and TRBJ1-5; D not resolved. Trimming removed 6 bases at V and 6 bases at J, with 15 bases between. Germline values: CDR1 MNHEY, CDR2 SMNVEV (reference sequence). The CDR3 runs 14 residues. Written as DNA, the CDR3 is TGTGCCAGCAGCAAAGTGCGGGGAAGTCAGCCCCAGCATTTT. Its protein is CASSKVRGSQPQHF.

V and J are TRBV6-2 or TRBV6-3 and TRBJ1-5, with 11 bases aligning to TRBD1. CDR3 length: 16 residues. The V gene end was trimmed by 4 bases and the J gene end by 6 bases; junction bases not matched to a gene: 8. CDR1 MNHEY and CDR2 SVGEGT come from the germline V gene. CDR3 DNA: TGTGCCAGCAGTTCAAGGACAGGGGGCATCGGTCAGCCCCAGCATTTT. It is translated as CASSSRTGGIGQPQHF.

This chain connects TRBV19 to TRBJ2-2; 8 bases agree with TRBD1. Germline-derived CDR1 and CDR2 are LNHDA and SQIVND (reference sequence). The CDR3 covers 14 residues. The J segment lost 7 bases and the V segment lost 6 bases, leaving 7 bases of the junction unmatched. DNA of the CDR3: TGTGCCAGTAGAACAGGGGGAGTTAGCGGGGAGCTGTTTTTT. Translation: CASRTGGVSGELFF. Together with reference TRBV19 and TRBJ2-2, the CDR3 gives the full variable domain: DGGITQSPKYLFRKEGQNVTLSCEQNLNHDAMYWYRQDPGQGLRLIYYSQIVNDFQKGDIAEGYSVSREKKESFPLTVTSAQKNPTAFYLCASRTGGVSGELFFGEGSRLTVL.

The chain carries TRBV6-6 and TRBJ1-1, with TRBD1 identical over 12 bases. The CDR3 consists of 15 residues. The junction had 3 bases not matched to a gene; V was cut back by 6 bases and J by 1 base. The germline gives CDR1 MNHNY, CDR2 SVGAGI (reference sequence). CDR3 nucleotides: TGTGCCAGCAGGGGGACAGGGGGCCCGAACACTGAAGCTTTCTTT. It yields the protein CASRGTGGPNTEAFF.

V gene TRBV14 combines with J gene TRBJ2-1, with D perhaps matching TRBD2 (6 bases). The CDR3 has 16 amino acids. CDR1 is SGHDN, CDR2 FVKESK, per germline. Trimming took 0 bases from V and 4 from J, leaving 13 bases between them. The CDR3: CASSQDRGSPYNEQFF. CDR3 nucleotides: TGTGCCAGCAGCCAAGATCGGGGGAGTCCTTACAATGAGCAGTTCTTC.

This chain uses TRBV19 with TRBJ2-3, with unresolved D. Germline CDR1 LNHDA, CDR2 SQIVND (reference sequence). Trimming left V 5 bases short and J 0 bases short, with 9 bases between. The CDR3 sequence is 14 residues long. The DNA for the CDR3 is TGTGCCAGTAGTGAGCTGCGGAGCACAGATACGCAGTATTTT. Translating it yields CASSELRSTDTQYF.

The chain employs TRBV30 and TRBJ1-4; 9 positions agree with TRBD1. V lost 5 bases to trimming and J lost 2 bases; unmatched junction nucleotides: 0. Germline CDR1 and CDR2: GTSNPN and SVGIG (reference sequence). CDR3 size: 13 residues. The CDR3 loop reads CAWDRGTNEKLFF. Here the CDR3 DNA reads TGTGCCTGGGACAGGGGGACTAATGAAAAACTGTTTTTT.

V usage is TRBV27 and J usage is TRBJ1-1; 7 bases are shared with TRBD1. CDR3 length: 14 amino acids. V shed 4 bases and J 6 bases; nucleotides not matched to a gene: 8. Germline values: CDR1 MNHEY, CDR2 SMNVEV (reference sequence). DNA of the CDR3: TGTGCCAGCAGTTATGGAGGGGGCTCGGCTGAAGCTTTCTTT. This gives the protein CASSYGGGSAEAFF.

This clone was seen just once. The chain couples TRBV7-2 to TRBJ2-1, with TRBD2 as a possible D gene (6 bases). The CDR3 has 13 residues. Trimming left V 1 base short and J 10 bases short, with 11 bases between. The germline V gene has CDR1 SGHTA and CDR2 FQGNSA. CDR3 loop: CASSLDRAGEQFF. Here the CDR3 DNA reads TGTGCCAGCAGCTTAGACCGGGCGGGAGAGCAGTTCTTC. Full variable domain (rest looked up from reference TRBV7-2 and TRBJ2-1): GAGVSQSPSNKVTEKGKDVELRCDPISGHTALYWYRQSLGQGLEFLIYFQGNSAPDKSGLPSDRFSAERTGGSVSTLTIQRTQQEDSAVYLCASSLDRAGEQFFGPGTRLTVL.

The chain recombines TRBV6-5 with TRBJ1-6; 9 bases line up with TRBD1. The germline V gene encodes CDR1 MNHEY and CDR2 SVGAGI. The CDR3 sequence is 15 residues long. V was pared by 2 bases and J by 13 bases, with 9 bases of the junction left unmatched. This CDR3 is CASSYGGTGRSPLHF. The CDR3 DNA follows: TGTGCCAGCAGTTACGGTGGGACAGGGCGGTCGCCCCTCCACTTT.

The V call is TRBV19, the J call TRBJ2-2; 11 nucleotides line up with TRBD1. The germline gives CDR1 LNHDA, CDR2 SQIVND (reference sequence). J was trimmed by 7 bases and V by 7 bases; bases with no gene match: 5. CDR3 length: 14 amino acids. CDR3 nucleotides: TGTGCCAGTATAAGGACAGGGGGCGGCGGGGAGCTGTTTTTT. This gives the protein CASIRTGGGGELFF.

The gene calls are TRBV15 and TRBJ1-6, with 9 bases matching TRBD1. The ends lost 1 base at V and 7 bases at J; junction bases unmatched: 2. The CDR3 consists of 15 residues. The V gene's germline CDR1 is LNHNV and CDR2 YYDKDF (reference sequence). The CDR3 loop reads CATSRGTGDNSPLHF. CDR3 bases: TGTGCCACCAGCAGAGGGACAGGGGACAATTCACCCCTCCACTTT.

The CDR3 DNA is TGTGCCAGCAGCCCAACTGACAGGAACACCGGGGAGCTGTTTTTT. This codes for CASSPTDRNTGELFF. The J gene is TRBJ2-2, the V gene TRBV7-3; D is possibly TRBD1 (5 bases). Germline V gives CDR1 SGHTA, CDR2 FQGTGA. This CDR3 spans 15 amino acids. With 5 bases removed from V and 1 base from J, the gap between germline ends came to 11 bases. Together with reference TRBV7-3 and TRBJ2-2, the CDR3 gives the full variable domain: GAGVSQTPSNKVTEKGKYVELRCDPISGHTALYWYRQSLGQGPEFLIYFQGTGAADDSGLPNDRFFAVRPEGSVSTLKIQRTERGDSAVYLCASSPTDRNTGELFFGEGSRLTVL.

The gene calls are TRBV6-6 and TRBJ1-1; D is undetermined. The germline V gene encodes CDR1 MNHNY and CDR2 SVGAGI (reference sequence). CDR3 length equals 13 residues. V was shortened by 0 bases and J by 4 bases, with 6 bases between the two germline ends. Here the CDR3 DNA reads TGTGCCAGCAGTTACTCGACACTCACTGAAGCTTTCTTT. Protein: CASSYSTLTEAFF.

The V gene is TRBV5-1, the J gene TRBJ2-2; D perhaps matches TRBD1 (5 bases). Germline CDR1 reads SGHRS; CDR2 reads YFSETQ. This CDR3 comprises 16 residues. The V gene lost 4 bases and the J gene lost 0 bases, with 13 bases spanning the gap. The CDR3 loop reads CASSHRQGSNTGELFF. The CDR3, as DNA: TGCGCCAGCAGCCACCGTCAGGGTTCGAACACCGGGGAGCTGTTTTTT.